These T cell receptor beta chains were read from a single sample in a study of T and B cells in COVID-19 patients. TCRdb re-called the multiplex PCR reads with MiXCR, one entry per CDR3 protein. Seen here are more than 5,000 distinct CDR3 sequences, approximately 36% observed once, and the top ten hold 50% to 60%. The sample consisted of blood. The receptors here all came from a human donor with active COVID-19. The CDR3 runs from the conserved cysteine through the conserved F or W. D genes are given only for firm matches. A row's size may be missing; if present it is once, few, many or a size class.

TRBJ2-1 | 14 | TRBV28 | . | . | TGTGCCAGCAGCCCGGGAAGGACCTACAATGAGCAGTTCTTC | CASSPGRTYNEQFF
TRBJ1-4 | 16 | TRBV19 | few | . | TGTGCCAGTAGCCGGATCCGGGACGGCTATAATGAAAAACTGTTTTTT | CASSRIRDGYNEKLFF
TRBJ2-3 | 18 | TRBV5-6 | many | TRBD2 | TGTGCCAGCAGCCTCCGTGGGCTAGCGGGAAGAAGCACAGATACGCAGTATTTT | CASSLRGLAGRSTDTQYF
TRBJ2-2 | 15 | TRBV21-1 | . | . | TGTGCCAGCAGCTACCAAACGGGTTCGGCCGGGGAGCTGTTTTTT | CASSYQTGSAGELFF
TRBJ2-5 | 15 | TRBV5-4 | . | TRBD1 | TGTGCCAGCAGCGCCCTCCAGGGGGCGGAGGAGACCCAGTACTTC | CASSALQGAEETQYF
TRBJ2-7 | 15 | TRBV6-5 | . | . | TGTGCCAGCAGTTACTCCGGGGACTTGACCAGGGAGCAGTACTTC | CASSYSGDLTREQYF
TRBJ2-1 | 15 | TRBV20-1 | . | . | TGCAGTGCTAGAAGCTTAGCGGTCTCCTACAATGAGCAGTTCTTC | CSARSLAVSYNEQFF
TRBJ2-7 | 14 | TRBV29-1 | medium-sized | TRBD2 | TGCAGCGTTGTAGGCGCGGGAGGGGGCTACGAGCAGTACTTC | CSVVGAGGGYEQYF
TRBJ2-7 | 15 | TRBV6-5 | many | TRBD2 | TGTGCCAGCAGTCCAGACGGAGCGGGAGAATACGAGCAGTACTTC | CASSPDGAGEYEQYF
TRBJ1-6 | 15 | TRBV5-4 | few | . | TGTGCCAGCAAGTCGGCGTCGACCCCGGGGTCACCCCTCCACTTT | CASKSASTPGSPLHF
TRBJ2-5 | 14 | TRBV7-2 | . | . | TGTGCCAGCAGCTCCGGGACGGGAAAAGAGACCCAGTACTTC | CASSSGTGKETQYF
TRBJ2-7 | 14 | TRBV20-1 | . | TRBD2 | TGCAGTGCTAGTAGGACTAGCTTCTTCCACGAGCAGTACTTC | CSASRTSFFHEQYF
TRBJ2-1 | 15 | TRBV9 | . | . | TGTGCCAGCAGCGTAGCCCCGGGCCCGCAGAGGGAGCAGTTCTTC | CASSVAPGPQREQFF
TRBJ1-1 | 16 | TRBV18 | few | TRBD1 | TGTGCCAGCTCACCACAGGGACAGGGGATGAACACTGAAGCTTTCTTT | CASSPQGQGMNTEAFF
TRBJ2-1 | 14 | TRBV4-3 | . | TRBD2 | TGCGCCAGCAGCCAAGATACTAGCGGGGATGAGCAGTTCTTC | CASSQDTSGDEQFF
TRBJ2-3 | 15 | TRBV4-2 | . | TRBD2 | TGTGCCAGCAGCAGGAAGCGGGAGGACGCAGATACGCAGTATTTT | CASSRKREDADTQYF
TRBJ2-3 | 16 | TRBV6-6 | few | . | TGTGCCAGCAGTTACGGGGACTCCTACTATACGGATACGCAGTATTTT | CASSYGDSYYTDTQYF
TRBJ1-3 | 15 | TRBV19 | few | . | TGTGCCAGTACCTTTGACAGTCGCTCTGGAAACACCATATATTTT | CASTFDSRSGNTIYF
TRBJ2-7 | 12 | TRBV30 | . | TRBD1 | TGTGCCTGGGGAGGGACAGGGAACGAGCAGTACTTC | CAWGGTGNEQYF
TRBJ2-3 | 13 | TRBV15 | many | . | TGTGCCACCCGAGGGGACTCCACAGATACGCAGTATTTT | CATRGDSTDTQYF
TRBJ2-4 | 11 | TRBV30 | few | . | TGTGCCTGGACAGGGGGGAACATTCAGTACTTC | CAWTGGNIQYF
TRBJ2-7 | 17 | TRBV19 | medium-sized | TRBD2 | TGTGCCAGTAGTCCTCGGACTAGCGGGAGCGCCGACTACGAGCAGTACTTC | CASSPRTSGSADYEQYF
TRBJ2-3 | 17 | TRBV6-5 | few | TRBD2 | TGTGCCAGCAGTGTAGCGGGAGTCATGTTCTTCACAGATACGCAGTATTTT | CASSVAGVMFFTDTQYF
TRBJ2-2 | 15 | TRBV19 | . | . | TGTGCCAGTAGAGGGGGGGGCTGGAACACCGGGGAGCTGTTTTTT | CASRGGGWNTGELFF
TRBJ1-1 | 13 | TRBV5-1 | . | TRBD1 | TGCGCCAGCAGCTTCTCGACAGGGCGTGAAGCTTTCTTT | CASSFSTGREAFF
TRBJ1-2 | 13 | TRBV24-1 | . | TRBD1 | TGTGCCACCGCCGATAAGGGGGCATTGGGCTACACCTTC | CATADKGALGYTF
TRBJ2-1 | 11 | TRBV6-5 | once | TRBD2 | TGTGCCAGCAGTTACTCTGGGGGGGAGTTCTTC | CASSYSGGEFF
TRBJ2-5 | 14 | TRBV12-3/TRBV12-4 | few | TRBD2 | TGTGCCAGCATCCCGCGCGGGGAGGGTGAGACCCAGTACTTC | CASIPRGEGETQYF
TRBJ2-6 | 18 | TRBV4-3 | . | TRBD2 | TGCGCCAGCAGCAATCGACTAGCGGGAGCATCCGGGGCCAACGTCCTGACTTTC | CASSNRLAGASGANVLTF
TRBJ2-1 | 11 | TRBV7-9 | . | . | TGTGCCAGCAGCCTTTGGAGCGGGCAGTTCTTC | CASSLWSGQFF
TRBJ2-7 | 15 | TRBV5-6 | many | . | TGTGCCAGCAGCCTTTCCTCGGGGAAAGCCTACGAGCAGTACTTC | CASSLSSGKAYEQYF
TRBJ2-2 | 16 | TRBV5-4 | . | . | TGTGCCAGCAGTTACGACTACAGGGCGAACACCGGGGAGCTGTTTTTT | CASSYDYRANTGELFF
TRBJ2-2 | 14 | TRBV5-1 | . | . | TGCGCCAGCAGCGGAAACAGCTGGGCCGGGGAGCTGTTTTTT | CASSGNSWAGELFF
TRBJ2-7 | 17 | TRBV7-6 | . | TRBD2 | TGTGCCAGCAGCTTAGCTCAAATAGCGGGAGCCTCCTACGAGCAGTACTTC | CASSLAQIAGASYEQYF
TRBJ1-1 | 14 | TRBV20-1 | . | . | TGCAGTGCTAGAGATCAGTTAGGGCTGACTGAAGCTTTCTTT | CSARDQLGLTEAFF
TRBJ2-2 | 13 | TRBV6-5 | few | . | TGTGCCAGCAGTTCAGGCGGGACCGGGGAGCTGTTTTTT | CASSSGGTGELFF
TRBJ2-1 | 14 | TRBV20-1 | . | TRBD2 | TGCAGTGCTAGAGGGCCAGCGGGAGCCCATGAGCAGTTCTTC | CSARGPAGAHEQFF
TRBJ1-5 | 13 | TRBV19 | . | . | TGTGCCAGTAGTACGGGACTTGCAGGGCCCCAGCATTTT | CASSTGLAGPQHF
TRBJ1-3 | 12 | TRBV5-5 | few | . | TGTGCCAGCAGCTTGGAGGTGGACACCATATATTTT | CASSLEVDTIYF
TRBJ2-7 | 14 | TRBV6-1 | . | . | TGTGCCAGCAGTGAAAGGGGCGCCCGCGGCTTGCAGTACTTC | CASSERGARGLQYF
TRBJ2-2 | 18 | TRBV27 | . | TRBD2 | TGTGCCAGCAGTGGCCGACTAGCGGGAGGGACGAACACCGGGGAGCTGTTTTTT | CASSGRLAGGTNTGELFF
TRBJ1-1 | 13 | TRBV30 | . | TRBD1 | TGTGCCTGGAGGGAGGGGGCCCCTACTGAAGCTTTCTTT | CAWREGAPTEAFF
TRBJ1-1 | 16 | TRBV29-1 | . | TRBD1 | TGCAGCGTTGATCCACAGGGGGTGCGAGTGAACACTGAAGCTTTCTTT | CSVDPQGVRVNTEAFF
TRBJ2-1 | 15 | TRBV6-5 | few | TRBD2 | TGTGCCAGCAGTTACTCCGGACTAGCGGGAGGTGAGCAGTTCTTC | CASSYSGLAGGEQFF
TRBJ2-1 | 16 | TRBV5-4 | few | TRBD2 | TGTGCCAGCAGGGAGGGGACTAGCGGGTTCTACAATGAGCAGTTCTTC | CASREGTSGFYNEQFF
TRBJ1-2 | 13 | TRBV27 | . | TRBD1 | TGTGCCAGTAGGGACAGGGGGATTGATGGCTACACCTTC | CASRDRGIDGYTF
TRBJ1-1 | 15 | TRBV4-2 | . | . | TGTGCCAGCAGCCAAGATAGGGAGGGATGGGCTGAAGCTTTCTTT | CASSQDREGWAEAFF
TRBJ2-1 | 15 | TRBV4-3 | . | . | TGCGCCAGCAGCCAAGATTACAGCGACTACAATGAGCAGTTCTTC | CASSQDYSDYNEQFF
TRBJ2-6 | 15 | TRBV19 | . | . | TGTGCCAGTAGTATAGCGAACTCCGGGGCCAACGTCCTGACTTTC | CASSIANSGANVLTF